This T cell receptor (beta chain) is from a study of lung T cells in sarcoidosis with Löfgren's syndrome. Study overall: Analyses focused on Löfgren's syndrome patients.

Findings and limits, study-wide: In alpha-beta pairs, TRAV12-1 favored TRBV2, and their CDR3s were homologous. These T cells were suggested, not shown, to recognize a putative antigen. Multiple Löfgren's syndrome patients reportedly shared TRAV12-1 and TRBV2 CDR3 motifs.

The germline CDR1 and CDR2 sequences are MNHEY and SMNVEV (reference sequence). J gave up 0 bases and V 3 bases, and 10 bases lay outside the gene matches. CDR3 length: 17 residues. This clonotype was seen many times. Its specificity is not known. TCRdb re-analysed the reads in MiXCR, keeping a single row per CDR3 protein. The repertoire holds about 63,000 distinct CDR3 sequences, with about 20% as singletons. This sequence originates from a human donor with sarcoidosis (Löfgren's syndrome or another form), or a control subject (not recorded which). This chain links TRBV27 with TRBJ1-1; 7 bases match TRBD1. Sequencing used CD4+ T cells from PBMCs. The CDR3 loop reads CASSLTRTGRLNTEAFF. The CDR3 coding sequence is TGTGCCAGCAGTTTGACTAGGACAGGTCGTTTGAACACTGAAGCTTTCTTT.